This T cell receptor beta chain was sequenced for a study of T cells after yellow fever vaccination. Study overall: Low-cell-number fractions were prepared with SMART-Seq v4 Ultra Low Input.

Per the germline V gene, CDR1 is ENHRY and CDR2 is SYGVKD. The CDR3 sequence is 16 residues long. With 0 bases removed from V and 0 bases from J, the gap between germline ends came to 11 bases. Using its own MiXCR run on the 5' RACE reads, TCRdb lists one record per CDR3 protein. The data show about 350,000 distinct CDR3 sequences, approximately 4% seen once. The sequence was obtained from a man between 18 and 29 years old who received the YFV17D yellow fever vaccine. The specimen was PBMCs, collected 5 days after the yellow fever booster vaccination. The chain links TRBV10-3 to TRBJ1-1; D ambiguous. CDR3 DNA: TGTGCCATCAGTGAGTCGAGAACAGCCCTGAACACTGAAGCTTTCTTT. It codes for CAISESRTALNTEAFF.